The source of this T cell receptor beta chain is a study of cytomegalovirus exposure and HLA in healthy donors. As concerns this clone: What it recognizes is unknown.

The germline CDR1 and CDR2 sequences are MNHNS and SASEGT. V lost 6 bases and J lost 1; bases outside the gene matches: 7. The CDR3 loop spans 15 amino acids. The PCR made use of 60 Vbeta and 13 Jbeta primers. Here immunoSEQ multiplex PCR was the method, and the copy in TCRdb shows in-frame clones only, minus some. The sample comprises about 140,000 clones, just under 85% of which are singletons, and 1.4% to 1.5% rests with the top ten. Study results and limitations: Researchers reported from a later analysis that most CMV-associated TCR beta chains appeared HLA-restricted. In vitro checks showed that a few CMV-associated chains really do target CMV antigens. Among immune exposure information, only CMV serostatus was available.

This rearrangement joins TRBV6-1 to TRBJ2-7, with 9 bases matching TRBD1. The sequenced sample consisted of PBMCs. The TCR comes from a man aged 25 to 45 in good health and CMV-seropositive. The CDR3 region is CASRNPGQGSYEQYF. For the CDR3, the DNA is TGTGCCAGCAGAAACCCGGGACAGGGATCCTACGAGCAGTACTTC.